A single count supports the clone carrying this T cell receptor beta chain. Its target is not known. Only in-frame clones appear in the TCRdb table, and some are missing; sequencing was by immunoSEQ multiplex PCR. The sample has hundreds of thousands of clones, more than 65% seen once. This sample is part of a study of Tregs in tolerant kidney transplant recipients. Thawed PBMCs were FACS-sorted into unstimulated CD4+CD25+CD127- regulatory T cells, CD4+CD25- non-regulatory cells, CD4 and CD8 cells. Findings of the study overall: The most relevant donor-specific Treg TCRbeta repertoire apparently came from expansion with activated donor B cells. Few patients were studied, so findings need validation in larger groups. Biological reproducibility was not directly addressed in this study.

Germline CDR1 is MNHEY and CDR2 is SMNVEV (reference sequence). V shed 3 bases and J shed 6 bases, with 11 bases lying between them. The CDR3 contains 13 residues. The specimen was CD4+ T cells from blood. The chain is built from TRBV27 and TRBJ1-1, with a tentative D call TRBD1 (6 bases). The origin of this receptor is a human donor in good health. As DNA, the CDR3 is TGTGCCAGCAGTTTCAGGACAGTGGCTGAAGCTTTCTTT. It encodes CASSFRTVAEAFF.